The clone carrying this T cell receptor beta chain qualifies as medium-sized (0.01 to 0.1%). Its target is unknown. CDR3 size: 18 residues. In germline, CDR1 is LNHDA, CDR2 SQIVND (reference sequence). The ends lost 0 bases at V and 3 bases at J; junction bases unmatched: 9. Sequencing was performed with immunoSEQ multiplex PCR; in TCRdb, only in-frame clones are kept and a portion is missing. The data hold about 77,000 clones, with around 94% observed a single time. This sample is part of a study of OX40 agonist ivuxolimab in advanced cancers. About the study: With ivuxolimab, an agonistic anti-OX40 (CD134) antibody, patients were treated. Patients achieving partial responses numbered three: one hepatocellular carcinoma case and two cutaneous melanoma cases. Overall study findings and caveats: The CD4+ and CD8+ T cells in the blood had expanded clonally by week 6 at 0.1 to 3.0 mg/kg. In CD8+ T cells, expanded clones were on average more numerous than in CD4+.

V and J are TRBV19 and TRBJ1-1, with 11 bases identical to TRBD1. The TCR originated in an adult with an advanced solid tumor such as melanoma, head and neck, liver or kidney cancer. The material sequenced was CD4+ or CD8+ T cells sorted from blood, taken in a trial of the OX40 agonist ivuxolimab. The CDR3 coding sequence is TGTGCCAGTAGTATAGATACCGGGACAGGGGGAAGGGACACTGAAGCTTTCTTT. Residues: CASSIDTGTGGRDTEAFF.